This T cell receptor (beta chain) was recorded in a study of metastatic and nonmetastatic thyroid tumors. MiXCR was used by TCRdb to re-call the PCR reads. The sample records about 40,000 clones, approximately 12% being singletons. This clone was counted many times. All patients were untreated before thyroid surgery. In germline, CDR1 is SEHNR, CDR2 FQNEAQ (reference sequence). V dropped 3 bases and J dropped 3; count of bases not matched to a gene: 5. The CDR3 is 15 amino acids. The origin of this receptor is a female donor with papillary thyroid cancer or a benign thyroid nodule (not recorded which). Some clones in this sample may be carry-over from other donors' samples. The chain carries TRBV7-9 and TRBJ2-1, with 7 nucleotides matching TRBD2. Sequenced material: blood. CDR3 region: CASSFREAFYNEQFF. DNA of the CDR3: TGTGCCAGCAGCTTTCGGGAGGCGTTCTACAATGAGCAGTTCTTC.